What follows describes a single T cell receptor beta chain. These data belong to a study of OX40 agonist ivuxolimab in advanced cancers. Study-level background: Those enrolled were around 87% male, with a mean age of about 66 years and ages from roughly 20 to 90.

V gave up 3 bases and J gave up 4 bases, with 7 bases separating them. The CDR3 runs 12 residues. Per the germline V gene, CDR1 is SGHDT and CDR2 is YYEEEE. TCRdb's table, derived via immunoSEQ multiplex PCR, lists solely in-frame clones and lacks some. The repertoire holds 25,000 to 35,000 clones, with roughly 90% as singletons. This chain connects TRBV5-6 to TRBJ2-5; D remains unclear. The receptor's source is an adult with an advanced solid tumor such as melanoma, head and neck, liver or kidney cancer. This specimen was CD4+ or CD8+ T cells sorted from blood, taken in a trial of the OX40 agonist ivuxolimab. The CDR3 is CASSWTGETQYF. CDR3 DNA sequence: TGTGCCAGCAGCTGGACGGGAGAGACCCAGTACTTC.